A selection of T cell receptor beta chains follows, all from one sample in a study of cytomegalovirus exposure and HLA in healthy donors. TCRdb keeps only in-frame clones here, not all; method: immunoSEQ multiplex PCR. This table has about 160,000 clones, less than 90% appearing once. Sequenced sample: PBMCs. These receptors came from a woman younger than 45 in good health and CMV-seronegative. The conserved cysteine and the conserved F or W are not part of the CDR3 here.

V gene: TRBV27; CDR3 protein: ASRMTGGEKLF
V gene: TRBV29-1; CDR3 protein: SVVQGADYGYT
V gene: TRBV15; CDR3 protein: ATSRDLSVGASSNQPQH
V gene: TRBV5-5; CDR3 protein: ASSLAGQESVSANEKLF
V gene: TRBV11-2; CDR3 protein: ASSLGQGSDTEAF
V gene: TRBV5-1; CDR3 protein: ASRELAGGLNTGELF
V gene: TRBV10-3; CDR3 protein: AISEDPVYGYT
V gene: TRBV29-1; CDR3 protein: SVVSSGNTIY
V gene: TRBV9; CDR3 protein: ASSPPQVGEQF
V gene: TRBV27; CDR3 protein: ASRGLGTGGESGNTIY
V gene: TRBV5-1; CDR3 protein: ASSLSPPGQGDNEQF
V gene: TRBV29-1; CDR3 protein: SVPSGGATDTQY
V gene: TRBV28; CDR3 protein: ASSLEVNGANIQY
V gene: TRBV27; CDR3 protein: ASRGPGRSSDQPQH
V gene: TRBV5-4; CDR3 protein: ASSLRSLAGEQF
V gene: TRBV28; CDR3 protein: ASSLDGSYEQY
V gene: TRBV9; CDR3 protein: ASSPLDGRGTEAF
V gene: TRBV2; CDR3 protein: ASSEIGYEQF
V gene: TRBV5-1; CDR3 protein: ASSLDTGGTPYEQY
V gene: TRBV27; CDR3 protein: ASSAAASGTYEQY
V gene: TRBV27; CDR3 protein: ASKEETGGYGYT
V gene: TRBV27; CDR3 protein: ASSSSTSYGYT
V gene: TRBV29-1; CDR3 protein: SVEAQGSYT
V gene: TRBV28; CDR3 protein: ASRGRGSYEQY
V gene: TRBV6-1; CDR3 protein: AGGQKIYGYT
V gene: TRBV29-1; CDR3 protein: SVPSQETQY
V gene: TRBV18; CDR3 protein: ASSPILDRGLEKLF
V gene: TRBV4-3; CDR3 protein: ASSQDWRVDNEQF
V gene: TRBV10-3; CDR3 protein: AISGPLAVGSYNEQF
V gene: TRBV9; CDR3 protein: ASSGTSVVLGYT
V gene: TRBV9; CDR3 protein: ASSNYDLAGQLYTGELF
V gene: TRBV2; CDR3 protein: ASSVLVGGAGGETQY
V gene: TRBV6-5; CDR3 protein: ASRYRGPNTEAF
V gene: TRBV11-1; CDR3 protein: ASSPTRGGYEQY
V gene: TRBV10-3; CDR3 protein: AISGTGGGSGSNEQF
V gene: TRBV19; CDR3 protein: ASSGPLRDRINEQF
V gene: TRBV10-3; CDR3 protein: AISEFGDPPDTQY
V gene: TRBV7-6; CDR3 protein: ASSPPVSPTYEQY
V gene: TRBV27; CDR3 protein: ASSSQRGPGELF
V gene: TRBV12-5; CDR3 protein: ASGLVPGGGVSNQPQH
V gene: TRBV9; CDR3 protein: ASSVGPPQADTQY
V gene: TRBV9; CDR3 protein: ASSVALVAEQF
V gene: TRBV27; CDR3 protein: ASSLDAGWNSPLH
V gene: TRBV6-1; CDR3 protein: ATRPRGASEKLF
V gene: TRBV7-6; CDR3 protein: ASSLGVRRETQY
V gene: TRBV7-9; CDR3 protein: ASSLGRGATDTQY
V gene: TRBV6-5; CDR3 protein: ASSYSGTIQETQY
V gene: TRBV6-4; CDR3 protein: ASSDLVGGRGVNTEAF
V gene: TRBV7-9; CDR3 protein: ASSILAGEQY
V gene: TRBV5-1; CDR3 protein: ASSLALTSAAQETQY
V gene: TRBV15; CDR3 protein: ATSREPYTGELF
V gene: TRBV28; CDR3 protein: ASSLHKDEQY
V gene: TRBV27; CDR3 protein: ASSLLGGNTEAF
V gene: TRBV25-1; CDR3 protein: ASDPGPNSPLH
V gene: TRBV7-2; CDR3 protein: ASSLLGLNTEAF
V gene: TRBV27; CDR3 protein: ASSLRRGGNEQF